The 30 T cell receptor beta chains below all came from one sample that was sequenced in a study of post-analysis software for immune sequencing data (dated by TCRdb to the mid-2010s). Preparation of the library involved PCR. TCRdb lists the instrument as Illumina HiSeq 2500. Unique molecular identifiers were incorporated into TCR beta cDNA libraries to reduce PCR and sequencing biases. TCRdb reworked the public reads: Q25 trimming with fastp, MiXCR clone assembly, productive beta chains retained. Identical CDR3 proteins give one entry, which carries the most common genes and DNA. The sample includes hundreds of thousands of distinct CDR3 sequences, with around 40% observed a single time. The ten largest clones add up to around 10% of the sample. Their antigens are not known. The paper as a whole reports these results and caveats: About 5 TRBV segments, including TRBV5-6, TRBV5-1 and TRBV20-1, were significantly more frequent in patients than controls.

Sequenced input: blood. All receptors derive from a girl aged 10-17 years with multiple sclerosis.

The chain has TRBV6-5 and TRBJ1-5; D uncertain. CDR1 MNHEY and CDR2 SVGAGI come from the germline V gene. This CDR3 spans 13 amino acids. V lost 5 bases to trimming and J lost 5 bases, with 10 bases between them. In DNA form, the CDR3 reads TGTGCCAGCAGTCCGGACGGGTATCAGCCCCAGCATTTT. Its protein is CASSPDGYQPQHF.

This clonotype was counted between two and nine times. V usage is TRBV7-9 and J usage is TRBJ2-2; a weak D match, TRBD2 (5 bases). The CDR3 consists of 14 residues. Germline lookup yields CDR1 SEHNR and CDR2 FQNEAQ (reference sequence). With 8 bases removed from V and 1 base from J, the gap between germline ends came to 11 bases. CDR3 sequence (DNA): TGTGCCAGCCTAAGGACTGAGAACACCGGGGAGCTGTTTTTT. Residues: CASLRTENTGELFF. The whole variable domain, remainder taken from reference TRBV7-9 and TRBJ2-2, is DTGVSQNPRHKITKRGQNVTFRCDPISEHNRLYWYRQTLGQGPEFLTYFQNEAQLEKSRLLSDRFSAERPKGSFSTLEIQRTEQGDSAMYLCASLRTENTGELFFGEGSRLTVL.

This chain joins TRBV6-6 and TRBJ2-6, with a possible D match to TRBD2 (6 bases). V lost 6 bases, J lost 2 bases, and 11 bases lay in between. The CDR3 is made up of 15 amino acids. Germline V gene data show CDR1 as MNHNY and CDR2 as SVGAGI (reference sequence). The CDR3 region has the DNA TGTGCCAGCAGAACCTCGGGGGCTGGGGCCAACGTCCTGACTTTC. Protein product: CASRTSGAGANVLTF.

The chain carries TRBV20-1 and TRBJ2-7; maybe TRBD1 (8 bases). In germline, CDR1 is DFQATT, CDR2 SNEGSKA (reference sequence). The germline V and J ends were trimmed by 2 bases and 4 bases, with 15 bases remaining between them. The CDR3 length is 14 residues. In DNA form, the CDR3 reads TGCAGTGCTAGAAGGACAGGGAGGGTGTACGAGCAGTACTTC. This translates into CSARRTGRVYEQYF.

This clonotype was seen a few times. The rearrangement uses TRBV6-1 and TRBJ1-2; D is possibly TRBD1 (5 bases). The V end was cut by 7 bases, the J end by 4 bases, with 16 bases between. CDR3 length: 14 amino acids. Germline V lookup: CDR1 MNHNS, CDR2 SASEGT. CDR3 nucleotide sequence: TGTGCCAGCACCGACCGGGACCGGGCCTATGGCTACACCTTC. It encodes CASTDRDRAYGYTF.

V and J are TRBV6-1 and TRBJ2-5; TRBD2 aligns across 9 bases. The CDR3 consists of 16 residues. Germline CDR1 and CDR2: MNHNS and SASEGT. The V segment lost 1 base and the J segment 2 bases; nucleotides outside the gene matches: 5. The CDR3 here is CASSEGRGGYQETQYF. The CDR3 DNA sequence: TGTGCCAGCAGTGAAGGGCGGGGGGGCTATCAAGAGACCCAGTACTTC.

In its sample, this clonotype was seen once. The chain uses TRBV4-2 and TRBJ2-5; 9 bases are a match to TRBD2. The end of the DNA is better explained by TRBJ2-7, so the J call may be wrong. The germline gives CDR1 LGHNA, CDR2 YNFKEQ. The CDR3 has 18 amino acids. CDR3 in amino acids: CASSQDPTPSGIVYEQYF. CDR3 nucleotides: TGTGCCAGCAGCCAAGATCCCACGCCTAGCGGGATTGTCTACGAGCAGTACTTC.

This clonotype has only a few counts. V usage is TRBV9 and J usage is TRBJ2-1; 7 positions agree with TRBD1. Germline assignment: CDR1 SGDLS and CDR2 YYNGEE. Unmatched junction bases numbered 8, after V lost 4 bases and J lost 4 bases. This CDR3 has 15 amino acids. Here the CDR3 reads CASSPWDSLYNEQFF. CDR3 DNA: TGTGCCAGCAGCCCCTGGGACAGCTTATACAATGAGCAGTTCTTC.

The J gene is TRBJ1-5, the V gene TRBV20-1; maybe TRBD1 (5 bases). CDR1 and CDR2 from the germline V gene are DFQATT and SNEGSKA (reference sequence). V lost 6 bases and J lost 1, with 16 bases in between. The CDR3 has 15 residues. CDR3 amino acids: CSAEPAGPSNQPQHF. The CDR3 DNA is TGCAGTGCAGAACCGGCGGGGCCGAGCAATCAGCCCCAGCATTTT.

This sequence joins TRBV29-1 and TRBJ2-5, with D perhaps TRBD2 (6 bases). Per the germline V gene, CDR1 is SQVTM and CDR2 is ANQGSEA. Trimming removed 2 bases from V and 5 bases from J, with 15 bases in between. The CDR3 contains 14 residues. The CDR3, as DNA: TGCAGCGTTGAAAAGTTGGGACTTTTGGAGACCCAGTACTTC. Translating it yields CSVEKLGLLETQYF.

J is TRBJ2-4 and V is TRBV4-2; TRBD1 is a possible D gene (6 bases). V was shortened by 1 base and J by 0 bases, with 13 bases between the two germline ends. The germline V gene has CDR1 LGHNA and CDR2 YNFKEQ. This CDR3 is 17 amino acids long. In nucleotides, the CDR3 is TGTGCCAGCAGCCAAGTGAGGACAGAACTAGCCAAAAACATTCAGTACTTC. Translated: CASSQVRTELAKNIQYF.

This chain joins TRBV11-2 and TRBJ2-3; 14 nucleotides align to TRBD2. In germline, CDR1 is SGHAT, CDR2 FQNNGV. The CDR3 extends over 21 amino acids. V shed 4 bases and J 1 base; nucleotides not matched to a gene: 16. CDR3 sequence (DNA): TGTGCCAGCAGCTCCCTACTTAGACTAGCGGGAGGGCCGCCAGGCACAGATACGCAGTATTTT. This encodes CASSSLLRLAGGPPGTDTQYF.

This clonotype occurred a few times. The chain combines TRBV7-2 with TRBJ2-5; possible D gene TRBD1, 6 bases. This CDR3 has 15 residues. Germline V gene data show CDR1 as SGHTA and CDR2 as FQGNSA. Trimming took 5 bases from V and 2 from J, leaving 15 bases between them. The CDR3 region is CASSPGQTLQETQYF. The CDR3 DNA follows: TGTGCCAGCAGCCCCGGACAGACCTTACAAGAGACCCAGTACTTC.

This chain connects TRBV20-1 to TRBJ2-3; weak D call: TRBD1 (6 bases). Germline assignment: CDR1 DFQATT and CDR2 SNEGSKA (reference sequence). V was clipped by 4 bases and J by 0 bases, with 17 bases between them. The length of the CDR3 is 16 residues. The CDR3 protein is CSAMDGRTASTDTQYF. CDR3 sequence (DNA): TGCAGTGCTATGGACGGGCGGACAGCAAGCACAGATACGCAGTATTTT.

The rearrangement joins TRBV20-1 to TRBJ2-5, with TRBD2 identical over 10 bases. There are 15 residues in the CDR3. V lost 2 bases and J lost 7; bases outside the gene matches: 10. Germline V gene data show CDR1 as DFQATT and CDR2 as SNEGSKA (reference sequence). This CDR3 reads CSARPPAGGPRTQYF. The DNA of the CDR3 is TGCAGTGCTAGACCCCCAGCGGGAGGGCCCCGGACCCAGTACTTC.

The rearrangement links TRBV3-1 to TRBJ2-7; 8 positions agree with TRBD2. The V and J ends lost 3 bases and 7 bases, in that order; junction bases with no gene match: 8. The CDR3 is 14 amino acids. The V gene's germline CDR1 is LGHDT and CDR2 YNNKEL (reference sequence). This CDR3 is CASSHSTIAGEQYF. The DNA for the CDR3 is TGTGCCAGCAGCCATTCAACCATAGCGGGGGAGCAGTACTTC.

This clonotype was seen a single time. The chain links TRBV10-1 to TRBJ2-1; TRBD1 or TRBD2 may be the D gene (5 bases each). The CDR3 consists of 12 residues. The germline V gene encodes CDR1 WNHNN and CDR2 SYGVQD (reference sequence). V was clipped by 3 bases and J by 12 bases, with 12 bases between them. CDR3 nucleotide sequence: TGCGCCAGCAGTGATTTACAGAGGGGGCAGTTCTTC. Encoded protein: CASSDLQRGQFF.

This clonotype is a singleton in its sample. An end of the junction differs from the germline gene, which may be a read error. The genes are TRBV2 and TRBJ2-2; 8 bases align to TRBD2. The length of the CDR3 is 14 residues. Germline V gene sequence: CDR1 SNHLY, CDR2 FYNNEI. The CDR3 protein is CVSTGLANTGELFF. CDR3 DNA: TGTGTCAGCACGGGACTAGCGAACACCGGGGAGCTGTTTTTT.

This chain joins TRBV5-5 and TRBJ2-5; the match to TRBD1 covers 10 bases. Unmatched junction bases numbered 7, after V lost 0 bases and J lost 5 bases. The CDR3 contains 16 residues. Germline-derived CDR1 and CDR2 are SGHKS and YYEKEE (reference sequence). CDR3 nucleotide sequence: TGTGCCAGCAGCTTGGAGGAGACAGGGGGCATCGAGACCCAGTACTTC. Protein product: CASSLEETGGIETQYF.

The genes are TRBV28 and TRBJ2-7; D ambiguous. Germline V gene data show CDR1 as MDHEN and CDR2 as SYDVKM. The CDR3 has 15 residues. Between the trimmed V and J ends, which lost 4 bases and 1 base, there was a span of 14 bases. CDR3 loop: CASSYRNSPSYEQYF. CDR3 nucleotides: TGTGCCAGCAGTTACCGGAACAGTCCATCCTACGAGCAGTACTTC.

This clonotype has a handful of counts. The V call is TRBV10-2, the J call TRBJ2-1; D might be TRBD2 (6 bases). Trimming left V 3 bases short and J 8 bases short, with 17 bases between. Germline values: CDR1 WSHSY, CDR2 SAAADI. The CDR3 spans 15 residues. The CDR3 region is CASSETSEGVDEQFF. CDR3 nucleotides: TGCGCCAGCAGTGAAACTTCGGAGGGTGTCGATGAGCAGTTCTTC.

The rearrangement joins TRBV5-1 to TRBJ2-3, with D unclear. V dropped 0 bases and J dropped 1 base, with 12 bases sitting between them. Per the germline V gene, CDR1 is SGHRS and CDR2 is YFSETQ. This CDR3 spans 16 amino acids. The CDR3 region has the DNA TGCGCCAGCAGCTTGGCCGAAGCCCGGGGCACAGATACGCAGTATTTT. This codes for CASSLAEARGTDTQYF.

A few counts support this clonotype. V and J are TRBV28 and TRBJ2-5; weak D call: TRBD1 (6 bases). This CDR3 has 14 amino acids. V lost 8 bases and J 4 bases, leaving 17 bases between the germline ends. Germline V gives CDR1 MDHEN, CDR2 SYDVKM. CDR3 sequence: CASLDRARPETQYF. For the CDR3, the DNA is TGTGCCAGCTTGGACAGAGCGCGACCAGAGACCCAGTACTTC.

V is TRBV20-1 and J is TRBJ2-5, with D tentatively TRBD1 (6 bases). There are 13 residues in the CDR3. The V gene lost 8 bases and the J gene lost 2 bases, with 15 bases spanning the gap. Germline CDR1 is DFQATT and CDR2 is SNEGSKA (reference sequence). This CDR3 is CSTTKGDQETQYF. For the CDR3, the DNA is TGCAGTACCACCAAGGGGGATCAAGAGACCCAGTACTTC.

V gene TRBV10-3 combines with J gene TRBJ1-1; possible D gene TRBD1, 5 bases. This CDR3 has 13 amino acids. Germline V gene sequence: CDR1 ENHRY, CDR2 SYGVKD. V was pared by 8 bases and J by 1 base, with 11 bases between. The CDR3, as DNA: TGTGCCATCCGGGGGGTTGGGAACACTGAAGCTTTCTTT. This gives the protein CAIRGVGNTEAFF.

This clonotype was seen only a few times. CDR3 loop: CASTFRDHNEQFF. CDR3 nucleotide sequence: TGTGCCAGCACTTTTCGGGACCACAATGAGCAGTTCTTC. The chain is built from TRBV5-5 and TRBJ2-1, with D perhaps TRBD1 or TRBD2 (5 bases each). Deletions cut 6 bases from V and 5 bases from J, with 12 bases between. The CDR3 totals 13 residues. Per the germline V gene, CDR1 is SGHKS and CDR2 is YYEKEE (reference sequence).

This clonotype was seen more than once but under ten times. J is TRBJ2-3 and V is TRBV6-2 or TRBV6-3; no definite D call. The CDR3 runs 15 residues. Trimming took off 5 bases at V and 0 bases at J, with 12 bases between the two ends. Germline-derived CDR1 and CDR2 are MNHEY and SVGEGT. CDR3 coding DNA: TGTGCCAGCAGTCCCGGGCATTCGAGCACAGATACGCAGTATTTT. As protein: CASSPGHSSTDTQYF.

The chain's CDR3 is CASSLARTYEQYF. In DNA, the CDR3 is TGTGCCAGCAGCTTAGCGCGAACCTACGAGCAGTACTTC. The chain has TRBV7-2 and TRBJ2-7; no firm D call. Trimming removed 0 bases from V and 2 bases from J, with 5 bases in between. The CDR3 length is 13 residues. Germline lookup yields CDR1 SGHTA and CDR2 FQGNSA.

This chain joins TRBV6-1 and TRBJ2-7, with TRBD2 matching over 8 bases. Germline V lookup: CDR1 MNHNS, CDR2 SASEGT. The CDR3 is 17 amino acids. Trimming took 0 bases from V and 0 from J; bases not matched to a gene: 7. CDR3 nucleotide sequence: TGTGCCAGCAGTGAAGCTCGGGGACTAGGGAGCTCCTACGAGCAGTACTTC. As protein: CASSEARGLGSSYEQYF.

The chain couples TRBV24-1 to TRBJ2-1; 8 nucleotides align to TRBD2. Germline CDR1 reads KGHDR; CDR2 reads SFDVKD. The CDR3 totals 15 residues. V trimming: 6 bases; J trimming: 2 bases; junction bases outside the gene matches: 5. The CDR3 DNA reads as TGTGCCACCAGTCGAACTAGCGGAACCTACAATGAGCAGTTCTTC. Encoded protein: CATSRTSGTYNEQFF.